The clone carrying this T cell receptor beta chain showed up just once. The authors' processing: Researchers report that nucleated cell counts were estimated from reference gene primer amplification. Assay: immunoSEQ multiplex PCR; the TCRdb copy retains only in-frame clones and omits some. V, J and clone size are taken as reported in that table, and D and trimming were inferred from the DNA itself. The profile shows under 300,000 clones, around 83% of them singletons. The sample belongs to a study of blood T cell repertoires in COVID-19. Germline CDR1 and CDR2: GTSNPN and SVGIG (reference sequence). The CDR3 extends over 13 amino acids. V lost 5 bases and J 6 bases, leaving 14 bases between the germline ends.

Sequencing was carried out using peripheral blood. This chain joins TRBV30 and TRBJ1-3; D uncertain. The clonotype was recovered from a man aged 18 to 30 with active or convalescent COVID-19. CDR3 sequence reads: CAWATGSQNTIYF. CDR3 DNA sequence: TGTGCCTGGGCGACGGGAAGCCAAAACACCATATATTTT.